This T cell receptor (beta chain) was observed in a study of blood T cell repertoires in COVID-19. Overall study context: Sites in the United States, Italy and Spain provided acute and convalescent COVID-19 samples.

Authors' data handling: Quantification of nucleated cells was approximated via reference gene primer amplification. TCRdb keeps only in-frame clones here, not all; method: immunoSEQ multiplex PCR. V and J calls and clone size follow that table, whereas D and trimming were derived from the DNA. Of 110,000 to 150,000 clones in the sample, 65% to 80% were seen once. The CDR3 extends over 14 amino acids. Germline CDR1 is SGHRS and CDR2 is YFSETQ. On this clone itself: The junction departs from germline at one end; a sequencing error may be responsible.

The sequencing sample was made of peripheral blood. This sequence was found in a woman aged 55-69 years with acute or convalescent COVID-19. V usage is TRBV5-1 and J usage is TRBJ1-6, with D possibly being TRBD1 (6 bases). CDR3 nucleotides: TGCGCCCGCAGCCGCGCGGGGGGCAATTCACCCCTCCACTTT. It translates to CARSRAGGNSPLHF.